What follows are 8 T cell receptor beta chains derived from one specimen sequenced in a study of post-analysis software for immune sequencing data. cDNA libraries for TCR beta contained unique molecular identifiers. Using its own MiXCR run on the PCR reads, TCRdb lists one record per CDR3 protein. The table includes under 650,000 distinct CDR3 sequences, roughly 46% detected once. The study's findings and limits: Elevated frequency relative to controls characterized roughly five TRBV segments in patients, TRBV5-6, TRBV5-1 and TRBV20-1 among them.

For these TCRs, the target antigens are not known. Source material: blood. Receptors originate from a girl aged 5 to 17 with multiple sclerosis.

This clonotype was counted a few times. This chain uses TRBV4-1 with TRBJ2-7; 7 bases fit TRBD1. The CDR3 extends over 15 amino acids. J was trimmed by 0 bases and V by 1 base; bases with no gene match: 3. Germline lookup yields CDR1 MGHRA and CDR2 YSYEKL. CDR3 loop: CASSQGQGFSYEQYF. In DNA, the CDR3 is TGCGCCAGCAGCCAAGGACAGGGTTTCTCCTACGAGCAGTACTTC.

J is TRBJ1-1 and V is TRBV27; D is possibly TRBD1 (5 bases). The CDR3 is 12 amino acids. Trimming removed 8 bases from V and 8 bases from J, with 15 bases in between. Germline V lookup: CDR1 MNHEY, CDR2 SMNVEV (reference sequence). CDR3: CASDLGGREAFF. CDR3 nucleotides: TGTGCCAGCGACCTGGGGGGGAGGGAAGCTTTCTTT.

CDR3: CAFSGANVLTF. DNA for the CDR3: TGTGCGTTCTCTGGGGCCAACGTCCTGACTTTC. The chain is built from TRBV2 and TRBJ2-6; the D is unclear. The CDR3 loop spans 11 amino acids. Germline CDR1 and CDR2: SNHLY and FYNNEI. The full variable domain, completed using reference TRBV2 and TRBJ2-6, is EPEVTQTPSHQVTQMGQEVILRCVPISNHLYFYWYRQILGQKVEFLVSFYNNEISEKSEIFDDQFSVERPDGSNFTLKIRSTKLEDSAMYFCAFSGANVLTFGAGSRLTVL.

This clonotype has more than one count but fewer than ten. A read error may be the cause here, since a much bigger clone is one base away. V is TRBV24-1 and J is TRBJ2-1, with a weak D call TRBD2 (5 bases). Germline V gene data show CDR1 as KGHDR and CDR2 as SFDVKD. The CDR3 runs 15 residues. CDR3 loop: CAASAPATRDNEQFF. DNA of the CDR3: TGTGCCGCCAGTGCCCCTGCTACTAGGGACAATGAGCAGTTCTTC.

This clonotype was seen only once. CDR3 sequence reads: CSVDSLVETQYF. CDR3 nucleotide sequence: TGCAGCGTTGATAGTCTAGTAGAGACCCAGTACTTC. The chain links TRBV29-1 to TRBJ2-5; D not resolved. Germline V gene data show CDR1 as SQVTM and CDR2 as ANQGSEA. The CDR3 is 12 residues long. Trimming removed 3 bases from V and 4 bases from J, with 9 bases in between.

This clonotype occurred a few times. The V and J genes are TRBV29-1 and TRBJ2-7, with a possible D match to TRBD2 (6 bases). CDR3 length: 13 amino acids. CDR1 and CDR2 from the germline V gene are SQVTM and ANQGSEA. Deletions cut 7 bases from V and 3 bases from J, with 16 bases between. CDR3 protein: CSAWTTGDYEQYF. CDR3 in DNA: TGCAGCGCATGGACTACCGGCGACTACGAGCAGTACTTC.

This sequence joins TRBV20-1 and TRBJ1-2, with no clear D. The V gene lost 3 bases and the J gene lost 8 bases, with 13 bases spanning the gap. Germline values: CDR1 DFQATT, CDR2 SNEGSKA (reference sequence). The CDR3 has 12 amino acids. The CDR3 sequence is CSARWSRWGYTF. CDR3 coding DNA: TGCAGTGCTAGGTGGTCCAGATGGGGCTACACCTTC.

This clonotype has a handful of counts. The chain recombines TRBV12-3 or TRBV12-4 with TRBJ2-7; TRBD1 agrees at 8 bases. This CDR3 has 15 amino acids. J gave up 0 bases and V 6 bases, and 7 bases lay outside the gene matches. The CDR3 sequence is CASRPGQGLSYEQYF. The DNA for the CDR3 is TGTGCCAGCAGACCTGGACAGGGCCTCTCCTACGAGCAGTACTTC.